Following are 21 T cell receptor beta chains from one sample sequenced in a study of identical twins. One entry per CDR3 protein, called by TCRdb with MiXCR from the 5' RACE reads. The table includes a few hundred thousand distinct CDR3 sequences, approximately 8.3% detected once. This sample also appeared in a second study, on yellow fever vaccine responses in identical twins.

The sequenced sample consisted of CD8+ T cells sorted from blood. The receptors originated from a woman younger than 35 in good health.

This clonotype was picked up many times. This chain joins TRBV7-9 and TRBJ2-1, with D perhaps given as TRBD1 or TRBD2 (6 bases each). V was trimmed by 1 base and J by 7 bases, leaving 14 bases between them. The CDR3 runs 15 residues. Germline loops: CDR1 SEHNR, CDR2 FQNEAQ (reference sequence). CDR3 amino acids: CASSLGGAGTNEQFF. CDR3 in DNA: TGTGCCAGCAGCTTAGGGGGGGCAGGGACGAATGAGCAGTTCTTC.

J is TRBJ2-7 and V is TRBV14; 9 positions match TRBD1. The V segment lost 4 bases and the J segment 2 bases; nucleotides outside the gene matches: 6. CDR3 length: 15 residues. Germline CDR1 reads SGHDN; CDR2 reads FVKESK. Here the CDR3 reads CASSRGQGFAYEQYF. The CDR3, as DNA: TGTGCCAGCAGCCGTGGACAGGGGTTCGCCTACGAGCAGTACTTC.

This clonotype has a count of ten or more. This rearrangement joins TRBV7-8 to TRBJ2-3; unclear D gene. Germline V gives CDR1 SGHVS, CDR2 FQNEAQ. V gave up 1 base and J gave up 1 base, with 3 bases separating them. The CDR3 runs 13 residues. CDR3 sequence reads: CASSLVRTDTQYF. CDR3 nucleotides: TGTGCCAGCAGCTTAGTTCGCACAGATACGCAGTATTTT.

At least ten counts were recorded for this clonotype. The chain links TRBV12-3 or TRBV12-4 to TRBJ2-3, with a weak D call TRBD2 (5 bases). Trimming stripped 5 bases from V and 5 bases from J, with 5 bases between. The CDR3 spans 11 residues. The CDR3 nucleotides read TGTGCCAGCAGTGCGGGAGATACGCAGTATTTT. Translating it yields CASSAGDTQYF.

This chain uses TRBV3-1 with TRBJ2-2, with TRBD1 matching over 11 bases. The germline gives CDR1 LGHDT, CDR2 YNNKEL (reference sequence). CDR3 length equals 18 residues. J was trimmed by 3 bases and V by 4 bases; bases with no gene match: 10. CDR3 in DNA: TGTGCCAGCAGCCCAACTGGACAGGGGGCTCTGGACACCGGGGAGCTGTTTTTT. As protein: CASSPTGQGALDTGELFF.

Here the CDR3 reads CASGLTAGELFF. The CDR3 bases are TGCGCCAGCGGCCTAACCGCCGGGGAGCTGTTTTTT. This sequence joins TRBV5-1 and TRBJ2-2; no reliable D call. The CDR3 is 12 amino acids. V dropped 7 bases and J dropped 6 bases, with 10 bases sitting between them. Per germline, CDR1 SGHRS and CDR2 YFSETQ. Looking up the rest from reference TRBV5-1 and TRBJ2-2 gives the full variable domain: KAGVTQTPRYLIKTRGQQVTLSCSPISGHRSVSWYQQTPGQGLQFLFEYFSETQRNKGNFPGRFSGRQFSNSRSEMNVSTLELGDSALYLCASGLTAGELFFGEGSRLTVL.

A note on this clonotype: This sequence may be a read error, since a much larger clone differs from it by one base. The CDR3 here is CSVDKGLADRWTQHF. The CDR3 region has the DNA TGCAGCGTTGATAAGGGACTAGCGGACCGATGGACCCAGCACTTC. The chain has TRBV29-1 and TRBJ2-5; 11 nucleotides align to TRBD2. This CDR3 comprises 15 residues. Germline CDR1 SQVTM, CDR2 ANQGSEA.

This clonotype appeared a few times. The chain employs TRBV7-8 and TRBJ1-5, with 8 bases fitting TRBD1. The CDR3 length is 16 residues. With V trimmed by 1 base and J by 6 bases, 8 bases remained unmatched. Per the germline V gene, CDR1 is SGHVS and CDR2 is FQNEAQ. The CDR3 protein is CASSLVGTGLVQPQHF. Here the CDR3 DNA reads TGTGCCAGCAGCTTAGTCGGGACAGGTCTAGTTCAGCCCCAGCATTTT.

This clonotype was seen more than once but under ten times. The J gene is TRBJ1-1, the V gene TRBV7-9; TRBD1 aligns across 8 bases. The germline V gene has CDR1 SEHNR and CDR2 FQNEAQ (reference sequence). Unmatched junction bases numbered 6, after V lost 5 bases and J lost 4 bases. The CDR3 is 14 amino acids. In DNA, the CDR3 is TGTGCCAGCAGCACTGGACAGGGCAGCACTGAAGCTTTCTTT. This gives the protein CASSTGQGSTEAFF.

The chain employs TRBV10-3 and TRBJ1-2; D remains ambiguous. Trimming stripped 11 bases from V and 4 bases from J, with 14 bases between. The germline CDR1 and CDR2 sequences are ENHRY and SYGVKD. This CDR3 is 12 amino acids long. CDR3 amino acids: CAGRKEGYGYTF. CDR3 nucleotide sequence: TGTGCCGGCCGGAAAGAGGGCTATGGCTACACCTTC.

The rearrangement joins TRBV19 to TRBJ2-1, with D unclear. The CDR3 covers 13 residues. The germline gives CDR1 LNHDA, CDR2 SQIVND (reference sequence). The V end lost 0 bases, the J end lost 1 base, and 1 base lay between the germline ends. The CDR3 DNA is TGTGCCAGTAGTATAGAGTCCTACAATGAGCAGTTCTTC. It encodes CASSIESYNEQFF. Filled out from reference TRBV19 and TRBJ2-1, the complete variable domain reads DGGITQSPKYLFRKEGQNVTLSCEQNLNHDAMYWYRQDPGQGLRLIYYSQIVNDFQKGDIAEGYSVSREKKESFPLTVTSAQKNPTAFYLCASSIESYNEQFFGPGTRLTVL.

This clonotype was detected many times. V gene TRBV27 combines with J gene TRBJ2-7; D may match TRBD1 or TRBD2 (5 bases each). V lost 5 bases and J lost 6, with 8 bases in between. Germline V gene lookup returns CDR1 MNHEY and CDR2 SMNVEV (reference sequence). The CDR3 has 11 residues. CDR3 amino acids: CASSVGVEQYF. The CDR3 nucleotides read TGTGCCAGCAGTGTGGGGGTCGAGCAGTACTTC.

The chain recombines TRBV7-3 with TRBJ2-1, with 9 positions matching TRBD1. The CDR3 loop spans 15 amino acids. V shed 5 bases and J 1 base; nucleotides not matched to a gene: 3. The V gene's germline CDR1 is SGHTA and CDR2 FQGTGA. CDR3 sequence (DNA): TGTGCCAGCAGCCACGGGACAGGGTCCTACAATGAGCAGTTCTTC. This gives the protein CASSHGTGSYNEQFF.

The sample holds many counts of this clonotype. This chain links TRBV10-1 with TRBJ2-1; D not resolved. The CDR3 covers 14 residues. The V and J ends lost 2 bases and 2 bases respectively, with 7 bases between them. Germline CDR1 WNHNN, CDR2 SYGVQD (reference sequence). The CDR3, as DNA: TGCGCCAGCAGTGAGATACCGGCCTACAATGAGCAGTTCTTC. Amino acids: CASSEIPAYNEQFF.

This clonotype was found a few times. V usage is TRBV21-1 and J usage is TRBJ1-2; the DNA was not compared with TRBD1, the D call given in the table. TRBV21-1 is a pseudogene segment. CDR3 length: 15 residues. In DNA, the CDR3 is TGTGCCAGCAGCAAACCGGGACAGAACAACTATGGCTACACCTTC. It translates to CASSKPGQNNYGYTF.

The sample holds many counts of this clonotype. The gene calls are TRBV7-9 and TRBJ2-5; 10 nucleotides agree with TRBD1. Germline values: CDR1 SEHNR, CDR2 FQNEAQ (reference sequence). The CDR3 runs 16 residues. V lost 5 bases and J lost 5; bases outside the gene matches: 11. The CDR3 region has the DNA TGTGCCAGCAGCAAAACCGGGACAGGGGACAGGGAGACCCAGTACTTC. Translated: CASSKTGTGDRETQYF.

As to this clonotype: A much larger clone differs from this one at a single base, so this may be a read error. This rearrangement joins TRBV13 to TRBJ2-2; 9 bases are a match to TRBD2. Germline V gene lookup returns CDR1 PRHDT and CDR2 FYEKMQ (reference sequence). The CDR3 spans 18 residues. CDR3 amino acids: CAISPGLAQEGLNGELFF. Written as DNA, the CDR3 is TGTGCCATCAGCCCGGGACTAGCTCAGGAAGGGCTTAACGGGGAGCTGTTTTTT.

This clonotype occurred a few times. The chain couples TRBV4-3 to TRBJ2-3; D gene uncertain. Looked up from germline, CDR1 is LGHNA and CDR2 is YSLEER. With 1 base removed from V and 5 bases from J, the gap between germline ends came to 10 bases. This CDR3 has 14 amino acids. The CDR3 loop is CASSQARVLDTQYF. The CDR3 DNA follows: TGCGCCAGCAGCCAAGCAAGGGTCTTAGATACGCAGTATTTT.

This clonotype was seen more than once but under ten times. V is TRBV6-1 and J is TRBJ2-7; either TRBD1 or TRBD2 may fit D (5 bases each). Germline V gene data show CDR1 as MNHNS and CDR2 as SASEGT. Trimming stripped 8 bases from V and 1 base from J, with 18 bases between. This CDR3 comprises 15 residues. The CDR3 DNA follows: TGTGCCAGCCGACCGGGGCCAGGGATATCCTACGAGCAGTACTTC. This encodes CASRPGPGISYEQYF.

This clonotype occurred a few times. CDR3 DNA sequence: TGTGCCAGCTCACCGGGGGACAGGCTCTCCTACGAGCAGTACTTC. This gives the protein CASSPGDRLSYEQYF. This sequence joins TRBV18 and TRBJ2-7; 8 nucleotides match TRBD1. V was clipped by 3 bases and J by 0 bases; unmatched bases: 4. This CDR3 is built from 15 residues. Germline V gene data show CDR1 as KGHSH and CDR2 as LQKENI.

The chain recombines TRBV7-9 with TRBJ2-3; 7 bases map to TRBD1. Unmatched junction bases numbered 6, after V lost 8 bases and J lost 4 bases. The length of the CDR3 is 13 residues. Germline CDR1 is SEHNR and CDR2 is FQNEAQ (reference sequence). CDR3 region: CASGKTGPDTQYF. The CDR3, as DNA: TGTGCCAGCGGCAAGACAGGGCCAGATACGCAGTATTTT.